The clone carrying this TCR beta chain has a single count. These data are taken from a study of blood T cell repertoires in COVID-19. The CDR3 sequence is 15 residues long. V was shortened by 1 base and J by 3 bases, with 12 bases between the two germline ends. In germline, CDR1 is LGHDT, CDR2 YNNKEL (reference sequence). Sequenced by immunoSEQ multiplex PCR; TCRdb stores in-frame clones only, minus some. The table lists around 300,000 clones, approximately 90% of them singletons. Material for sequencing was peripheral blood. V gene TRBV3-1 (or the pseudogene TRBV3-2) combines with J gene TRBJ2-5; TRBD2 might be the D (5 bases). This sequence originates from a woman in her 30s with COVID-19, enrolled during active disease. CDR3 amino acids: CASSQGGGREETQYF. CDR3 nucleotides: TGTGCCAGCAGCCAAGGAGGAGGACGGGAAGAGACCCAGTACTTC.